This TCR beta chain was identified during a study of tumor-infiltrating lymphocytes in primary liver carcinoma. Overall study: Patients included men and women of 30 to 69 years. Each sample had roughly 3.65 to 7.5 million productive TCRbeta reads regardless of tissue type.

Germline assignment: CDR1 MNHNS and CDR2 SASEGT. CDR3 length: 12 amino acids. With a constant-region primer, TCR beta cDNA was made from approximately 500 ng of total RNA. ARM-PCR, slightly modified, supplied the TCR beta libraries through three nested multiplex PCR rounds. TRBV1-TRBV30 forward primers paired with a C-beta reverse primer were used in the first two PCR rounds, which ran roughly 11 cycles each. Using its own MiXCR run on the multiplex PCR reads, TCRdb lists one record per CDR3 protein. This table has approximately 40,000 distinct CDR3 sequences, 73% appearing once. DNA and RNA were both co-extracted from approximately 20-30 mg of bulk tissue that had not been sorted. For this clonotype: An end of the junction does not agree with germline; a read error may underlie this.

The sample consisted of liver tumor tissue from sampling region 2. The subset is: tumor region T2, inferior pole. The TCR comes from a man in his forties or fifties with primary liver carcinoma and hepatitis B virus infection. This chain links TRBV6-1 with TRBJ2-7; D is uncertain. CDR3 sequence (DNA): TGTACCAGCAGATTACATATCTACGAGCAGTACTTC. Encoded protein: CTSRLHIYEQYF.